This T cell receptor (beta chain) was sequenced during a study of cytomegalovirus exposure and HLA in healthy donors. Study-level findings and limits: A cluster of highly shared sequence variants was likely a sequencing artifact.

Regarding this clone: As yet, its antigen is unknown.

Primers: 60 Vbeta forward and 13 Jbeta reverse. Methods used by the authors: Later reanalysis found about 78 million unique TCR beta chains, around 11 million of them shared. Clones were read by immunoSEQ multiplex PCR, and TCRdb kept only the in-frame ones, dropping some. The V and J calls and clone size were taken over from that table, and D and trimming were inferred from the DNA. The sample includes approximately 69,000 clones, 74% of them seen just once. Germline loops: CDR1 SGHNT, CDR2 YYREEE (reference sequence). Deletions cut 0 bases from V and 0 bases from J, with 10 bases between. The CDR3 runs 15 residues.

This chain connects TRBV5-4 to TRBJ2-7; no definite D call. Sequencing used PBMCs. The clonotype comes from a young woman in good health and CMV-seropositive. Here the CDR3 reads CASSLVDTLSYEQYF. The DNA of the CDR3 is TGTGCCAGCAGCTTGGTAGACACTCTCTCCTACGAGCAGTACTTC.